This T cell receptor beta chain was recovered during a study of blood T cell repertoires in COVID-19. The overall study: Samples came from the United States, Italy and Spain, spanning acute and convalescent COVID-19. T cells, B-cell-depleted T cells, or PBMCs supplied cDNA or gDNA.

This clone was observed a few times. V shed 7 bases and J 1 base; nucleotides not matched to a gene: 2. This CDR3 has 13 amino acids. Germline CDR1 reads MDHEN; CDR2 reads SYDVKM. Study processing details: The assay estimated nucleated cells by amplifying reference gene primers. Some clones are missing from TCRdb's copy, which holds only in-frame ones; the method was immunoSEQ multiplex PCR. V and J calls and clone size are as listed in that table; D and trimming were resolved from the DNA. The data contain a few hundred thousand clones, 85% of them singletons. This TCR derives from a young woman with acute or convalescent COVID-19. Sequencing was performed on peripheral blood. J is TRBJ2-7 and V is TRBV28; 9 bases fit TRBD1. As DNA, the CDR3 is TGTGCCAGCAAACAGGGGGCTTCCTACGAGCAGTACTTC. Its protein product is CASKQGASYEQYF.